A single sample is the source of the 7 T cell receptor beta chains below, sequenced in a study of T cells in Graves' hyperthyroidism and ophthalmopathy. The investigators amplified TCR beta CDR3 regions from RNA transcripts. HTBI primers were used for first-round RT-PCR of the TCR CDR3. TCRdb processed the multiplex PCR reads anew with MiXCR; each CDR3 protein has one entry. The table has nearly 600,000 distinct CDR3 sequences, 14% seen once; the top ten hold roughly 5.7%. The sample was blood. These receptors all come from a young woman with Graves' hyperthyroidism that later progressed to Graves' ophthalmopathy.

This clonotype was seen ten or more times. CDR3 sequence (DNA): TGCAGTGCTCCCGGCGGGGCAGGGGGCGGTGAGACCCAGTACTTC. It codes for CSAPGGAGGGETQYF. The rearrangement joins TRBV20-1 to TRBJ2-5, with 8 bases lining up with TRBD1. J was trimmed by 5 bases and V by 5 bases; bases with no gene match: 13. The V gene's germline CDR1 is DFQATT and CDR2 SNEGSKA (reference sequence). The CDR3 is made up of 15 amino acids.

This clonotype was found many times. The genes are TRBV12-3 or TRBV12-4 and TRBJ1-6; D gene ambiguous. CDR3 length: 14 residues. Trimming removed 3 bases from V and 8 bases from J, with 11 bases in between. As DNA, the CDR3 is TGTGCCAGCAGTTTTATGGAGGCCCATTCACCCCTCCACTTT. Protein sequence: CASSFMEAHSPLHF.

The rearrangement uses TRBV7-9 and TRBJ1-1; unclear D gene. The V end lost 3 bases, the J end lost 8 bases, and 10 bases lay between the germline ends. The CDR3 sequence is 12 residues long. Per germline, CDR1 SEHNR and CDR2 FQNEAQ (reference sequence). DNA of the CDR3: TGTGCCAGCAGCTTCCCCGCAGTGGAAGCTTTCTTT. This translates into CASSFPAVEAFF.

This clonotype has more than one count but fewer than ten. V usage is TRBV18 and J usage is TRBJ2-1; TRBD2 matches 8 bases. This CDR3 is 15 amino acids long. Germline trimming cut 8 bases from V and 10 bases from J; bases unmatched to any gene: 16. Germline V CDR1 and CDR2: KGHSH, LQKENI. The CDR3 protein is CASPKPAAGAHEQFF. The DNA of the CDR3 is TGTGCCAGCCCCAAGCCCGCAGCGGGAGCACACGAGCAGTTCTTC.

This clonotype was recorded many times. The chain links TRBV7-3 to TRBJ2-7, with 7 bases that match TRBD2. Germline CDR1 reads SGHTA; CDR2 reads FQGTGA. The CDR3 loop spans 13 amino acids. The ends lost 5 bases at V and 6 bases at J; junction bases unmatched: 7. The CDR3 here is CASSPLPGGEQYF. In nucleotides, the CDR3 is TGTGCCAGCAGCCCGCTTCCGGGGGGCGAGCAGTACTTC. Filled out from reference TRBV7-3 and TRBJ2-7, the complete variable domain reads GAGVSQTPSNKVTEKGKYVELRCDPISGHTALYWYRQSLGQGPEFLIYFQGTGAADDSGLPNDRFFAVRPEGSVSTLKIQRTERGDSAVYLCASSPLPGGEQYFGPGTRLTVT.

This clonotype was seen ten or more times. The chain has TRBV30 and TRBJ1-2; no firm D call. Trimming shortened V by 5 bases and J by 4 bases, and 11 bases separated the two germline ends. CDR3 size: 12 residues. CDR1 is GTSNPN and CDR2 is SVGIG in the germline V gene (reference sequence). The CDR3 sequence: CAWDSGGYGYTF. The CDR3 nucleotides are TGTGCCTGGGACTCCGGAGGCTATGGCTACACCTTC.

The V call is TRBV29-1, the J call TRBJ2-7; maybe TRBD1 (6 bases). This CDR3 comprises 17 residues. Trimming pared 6 bases from V and 7 bases from J, leaving 31 bases between. Germline lookup yields CDR1 SQVTM and CDR2 ANQGSEA. The CDR3, as DNA: TGCAGCGTCGTCATTCTCCCTATCCGGGTGGGGGCAGTTGAGCAGTACTTC. This sequence encodes CSVVILPIRVGAVEQYF.